The 11 T cell receptor beta chains presented below share a single source sample, sequenced in a study of blood T cell repertoires in COVID-19. Generated by immunoSEQ multiplex PCR, the TCRdb table keeps only in-frame clones and is missing some. This sample yields fewer than 400,000 clones, of which about 88% are seen a single time; around 3% belongs to the top ten. The sample comprised peripheral blood. The receptors originated from a human donor in a cohort sampled during active COVID-19.

There are a few counts of this clone. The chain is built from TRBV12-3 or TRBV12-4 and TRBJ1-5; D not resolved. The CDR3 contains 13 residues. Trimming removed 3 bases at V and 0 bases at J, with 3 bases between. The CDR3 spells CASSFNSNQPQHF. CDR3 sequence (DNA): TGTGCCAGCAGTTTCAATAGCAATCAGCCCCAGCATTTT.

The sample holds a few counts of this clone. The chain joins TRBV18 to TRBJ1-1, with D unresolved. CDR3 length: 12 amino acids. Germline V gives CDR1 KGHSH, CDR2 LQKENI. Trimming removed 1 base from V and 4 bases from J, with 4 bases in between. The CDR3 sequence: CASSPRSTEAFF. CDR3 nucleotides: TGTGCCAGCTCACCACGTAGCACTGAAGCTTTCTTT.

The V call is TRBV27, the J call TRBJ2-1, with TRBD1 matching over 8 bases. The CDR3 spans 17 residues. J gave up 0 bases and V 5 bases, and 9 bases lay outside the gene matches. Germline V gene lookup returns CDR1 MNHEY and CDR2 SMNVEV (reference sequence). The CDR3 spells CASSPQDRASSYNEQFF. CDR3 bases: TGTGCCAGCAGTCCCCAGGACAGGGCCAGCTCCTACAATGAGCAGTTCTTC.

The chain carries TRBV21-1 and TRBJ2-7; TRBD1, the table's D call, lacks a check against the DNA. TRBV21-1 is a pseudogene. The CDR3 has 19 residues. As DNA, the CDR3 is TGTGCCAGCACCCAAGGGCCGGGACAGTGTCGAAAAGGCTCCTACGAGCAGTACTTC. Encoded protein: CASTQGPGQCRKGSYEQYF.

This chain uses TRBV7-8 with TRBJ2-5; a weak D match, TRBD1 (6 bases). With 2 bases removed from V and 3 bases from J, the gap between germline ends came to 13 bases. The germline CDR1 and CDR2 sequences are SGHVS and FQNEAQ. CDR3 length: 15 residues. The CDR3 coding sequence is TGTGCCAGCAGCTTACGAAGGACAGATAAAGAGACCCAGTACTTC. It codes for CASSLRRTDKETQYF.

This chain joins TRBV9 and TRBJ2-1; 10 bases line up with TRBD2. This CDR3 is built from 18 residues. CDR1 and CDR2 from the germline V gene are SGDLS and YYNGEE. V trimming: 0 bases; J trimming: 7 bases; junction bases outside the gene matches: 13. Here the CDR3 DNA reads TGTGCCAGCAGCGTAGGAGGGGGCGGAACTAGCGGGGCTAATGAGCAGTTCTTC. Protein: CASSVGGGGTSGANEQFF.

This clone was seen more than once but under ten times. V is TRBV10-1 and J is TRBJ2-5, with 7 bases aligning to TRBD1. Germline assignment: CDR1 WNHNN and CDR2 SYGVQD (reference sequence). This CDR3 has 16 amino acids. J was trimmed by 2 bases and V by 4 bases; bases with no gene match: 10. The CDR3 region is CASSGSGGRFQETQYF. CDR3 in DNA: TGCGCCAGCAGTGGGTCAGGGGGAAGATTTCAAGAGACCCAGTACTTC.

The V call is TRBV7-9, the J call TRBJ1-2; D might be TRBD1 (5 bases). The CDR3 length is 13 residues. In germline, CDR1 is SEHNR, CDR2 FQNEAQ (reference sequence). The V end lost 1 base, the J end lost 9 bases, and 12 bases lay between the germline ends. The CDR3 nucleotides read TGTGCCAGCAGCTTAGACGCGGGGGGAAGCTACACCTTC. Its protein product is CASSLDAGGSYTF.

V is TRBV19 and J is TRBJ2-2; D is perhaps TRBD1 (5 bases). Trimming pared 6 bases from V and 4 bases from J, leaving 9 bases between. There are 13 residues in the CDR3. Germline V gene sequence: CDR1 LNHDA, CDR2 SQIVND (reference sequence). The chain's CDR3 is CASRRDSTGELFF. In DNA, the CDR3 is TGTGCCAGTAGGAGAGACAGCACCGGGGAGCTGTTTTTT.

The V gene is TRBV7-3, the J gene TRBJ2-2, with D possibly matching TRBD1 (6 bases). Germline CDR1 reads SGHTA; CDR2 reads FQGTGA. The CDR3 consists of 15 residues. Trimming stripped 5 bases from V and 4 bases from J, with 14 bases between. CDR3 sequence reads: CASSPDRQLTGELFF. DNA of the CDR3: TGTGCCAGCAGCCCCGACAGGCAACTCACCGGGGAGCTGTTTTTT.

This clone was detected once. The V gene is TRBV19, the J gene TRBJ2-7; weak D call: TRBD2 (6 bases). Between the trimmed V and J ends, which lost 2 bases and 3 bases, there was a span of 11 bases. Germline V gives CDR1 LNHDA, CDR2 SQIVND (reference sequence). There are 14 residues in the CDR3. The CDR3 DNA reads as TGTGCCAGTAGTATAAGTAGCGGCAACTACGAGCAGTACTTC. Translated, it gives CASSISSGNYEQYF.